This T cell receptor (beta chain) was recorded in a study of blood T cells in healthy people across ages. General study points: Because donor CMV status was unknown, expanded clonotype changes were possibly confounded. PBMCs left unsorted prevented a conclusive naive versus antigen-experienced comparison. Comparison with aged donors showed that long-lived donors had more naive CD4+ cells and higher diversity.

V shed 3 bases and J shed 3 bases, with 13 bases lying between them. In germline, CDR1 is SGHKS, CDR2 YYEKEE (reference sequence). The CDR3 runs to 14 residues. Note on this clonotype: Its target is unknown.

Through a sample-barcoded 5' primer and a J-beta primer mix, a second PCR was run for about 6 to 11 cycles. TCRdb recomputed calls from the 5' RACE reads with MiXCR, one row per CDR3 protein. Here the sample spans under 2 million distinct CDR3 sequences, approximately 32% being singletons. This clonotype was sampled from a woman between 25 and 40 years old in good health. The rearrangement uses TRBV5-5 and TRBJ2-7; tentative D call: TRBD1 (5 bases). Sequences were obtained from blood. CDR3 sequence reads: CASSSEAGFYEQYF. The CDR3 region has the DNA TGTGCCAGCAGCTCTGAAGCAGGGTTCTACGAGCAGTACTTC.